The T cell receptor (beta chain) under discussion was sequenced for a study of blood T cell repertoires in COVID-19. Study-wide background: COVID-19 samples from acute and convalescent phases originated in the United States, Italy and Spain. In each case, the material was cDNA or gDNA derived from T cells, B-cell-depleted T cells, or PBMCs.

Original data processing: Amplification of reference gene primers was used by the study to estimate nucleated cell counts. The assay was immunoSEQ multiplex PCR, and TCRdb's table has in-frame clones only and misses some. V, J and clone size are those of that table, while D and trimming were read from the DNA. The sample gives roughly 100,000 clones, roughly four fifths of which show up once; about 5% is in the top ten. Trimming took 1 base from V and 2 from J, leaving 9 bases between them. The CDR3 loop spans 15 amino acids. Germline lookup yields CDR1 LNHDA and CDR2 SQIVND (reference sequence). Sequenced: peripheral blood. The V and J genes are TRBV19 and TRBJ1-5, with D possibly being TRBD1 (5 bases). This clonotype originated in a man aged 60 to 69 with acute or convalescent COVID-19. The CDR3 nucleotides are TGTGCCAGTAGTATAGCCAGGGCCCGCAATCAGCCCCAGCATTTT. Translating it yields CASSIARARNQPQHF.